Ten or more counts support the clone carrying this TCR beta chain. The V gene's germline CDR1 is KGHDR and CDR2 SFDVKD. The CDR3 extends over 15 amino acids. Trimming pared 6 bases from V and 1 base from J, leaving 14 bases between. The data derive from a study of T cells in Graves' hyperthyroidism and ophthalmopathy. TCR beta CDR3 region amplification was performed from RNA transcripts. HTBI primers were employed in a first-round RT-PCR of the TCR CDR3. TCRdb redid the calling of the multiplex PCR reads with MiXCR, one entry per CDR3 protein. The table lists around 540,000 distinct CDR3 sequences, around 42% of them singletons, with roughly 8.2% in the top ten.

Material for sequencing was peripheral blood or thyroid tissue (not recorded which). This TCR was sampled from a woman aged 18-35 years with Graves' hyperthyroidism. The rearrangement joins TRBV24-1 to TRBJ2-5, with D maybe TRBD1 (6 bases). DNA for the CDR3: TGTGCCACCAGTAAGTCACAGGGCGGCCAAGAGACCCAGTACTTC. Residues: CATSKSQGGQETQYF.